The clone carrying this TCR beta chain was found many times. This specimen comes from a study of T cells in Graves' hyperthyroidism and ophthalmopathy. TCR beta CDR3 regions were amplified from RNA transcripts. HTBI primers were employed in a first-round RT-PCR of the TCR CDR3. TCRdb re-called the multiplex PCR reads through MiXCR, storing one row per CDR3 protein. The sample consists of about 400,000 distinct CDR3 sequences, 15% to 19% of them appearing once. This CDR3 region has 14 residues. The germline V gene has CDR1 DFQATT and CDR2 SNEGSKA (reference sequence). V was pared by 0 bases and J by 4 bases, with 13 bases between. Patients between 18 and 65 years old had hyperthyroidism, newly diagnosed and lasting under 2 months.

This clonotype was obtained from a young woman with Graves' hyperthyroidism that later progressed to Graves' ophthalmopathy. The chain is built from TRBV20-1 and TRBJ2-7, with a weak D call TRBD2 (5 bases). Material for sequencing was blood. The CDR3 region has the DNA TGCAGTGCTAGAGAACTAGGGCTAGGATACGAGCAGTACTTC. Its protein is CSARELGLGYEQYF.